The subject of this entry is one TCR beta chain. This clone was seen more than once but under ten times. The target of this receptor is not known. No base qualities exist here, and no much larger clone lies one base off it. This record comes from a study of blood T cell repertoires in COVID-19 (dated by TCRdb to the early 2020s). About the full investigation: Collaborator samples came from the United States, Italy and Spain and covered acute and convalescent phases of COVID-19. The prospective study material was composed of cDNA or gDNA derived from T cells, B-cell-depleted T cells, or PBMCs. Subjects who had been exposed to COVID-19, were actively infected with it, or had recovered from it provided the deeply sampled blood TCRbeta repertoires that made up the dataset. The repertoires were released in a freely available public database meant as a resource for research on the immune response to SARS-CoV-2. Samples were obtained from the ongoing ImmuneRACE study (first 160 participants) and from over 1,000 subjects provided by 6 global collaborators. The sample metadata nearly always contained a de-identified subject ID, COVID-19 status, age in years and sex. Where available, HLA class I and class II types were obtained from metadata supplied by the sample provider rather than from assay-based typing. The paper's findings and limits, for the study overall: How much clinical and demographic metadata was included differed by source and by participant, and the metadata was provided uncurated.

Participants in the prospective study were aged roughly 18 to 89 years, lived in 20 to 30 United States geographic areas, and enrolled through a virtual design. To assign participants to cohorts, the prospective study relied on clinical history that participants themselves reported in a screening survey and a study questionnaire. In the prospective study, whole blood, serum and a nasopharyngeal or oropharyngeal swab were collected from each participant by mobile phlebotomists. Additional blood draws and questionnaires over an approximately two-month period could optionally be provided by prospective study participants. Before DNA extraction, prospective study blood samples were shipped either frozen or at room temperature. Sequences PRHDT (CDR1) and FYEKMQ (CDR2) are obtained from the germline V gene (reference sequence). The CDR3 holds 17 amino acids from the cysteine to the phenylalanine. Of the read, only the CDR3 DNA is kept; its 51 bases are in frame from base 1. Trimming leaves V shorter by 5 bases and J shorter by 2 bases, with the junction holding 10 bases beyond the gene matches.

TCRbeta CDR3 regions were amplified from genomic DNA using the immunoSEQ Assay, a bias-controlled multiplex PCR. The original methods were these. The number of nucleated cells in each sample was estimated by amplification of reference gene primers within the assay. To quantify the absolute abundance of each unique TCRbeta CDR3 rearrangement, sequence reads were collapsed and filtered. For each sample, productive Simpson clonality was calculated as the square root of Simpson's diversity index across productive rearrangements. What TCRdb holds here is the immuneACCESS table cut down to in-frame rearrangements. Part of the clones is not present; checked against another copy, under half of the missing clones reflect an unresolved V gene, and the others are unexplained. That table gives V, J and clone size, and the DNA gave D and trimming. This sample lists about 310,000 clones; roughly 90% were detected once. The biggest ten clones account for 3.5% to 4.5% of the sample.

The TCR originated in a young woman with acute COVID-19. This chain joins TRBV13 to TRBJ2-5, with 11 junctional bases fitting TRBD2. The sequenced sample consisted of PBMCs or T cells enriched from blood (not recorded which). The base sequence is TGTGCCAGCAGCGACCGTGGGACTAGCGGAGGTCAAGAGACCCAGTACTTC. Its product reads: CASSDRGTSGGQETQYF.